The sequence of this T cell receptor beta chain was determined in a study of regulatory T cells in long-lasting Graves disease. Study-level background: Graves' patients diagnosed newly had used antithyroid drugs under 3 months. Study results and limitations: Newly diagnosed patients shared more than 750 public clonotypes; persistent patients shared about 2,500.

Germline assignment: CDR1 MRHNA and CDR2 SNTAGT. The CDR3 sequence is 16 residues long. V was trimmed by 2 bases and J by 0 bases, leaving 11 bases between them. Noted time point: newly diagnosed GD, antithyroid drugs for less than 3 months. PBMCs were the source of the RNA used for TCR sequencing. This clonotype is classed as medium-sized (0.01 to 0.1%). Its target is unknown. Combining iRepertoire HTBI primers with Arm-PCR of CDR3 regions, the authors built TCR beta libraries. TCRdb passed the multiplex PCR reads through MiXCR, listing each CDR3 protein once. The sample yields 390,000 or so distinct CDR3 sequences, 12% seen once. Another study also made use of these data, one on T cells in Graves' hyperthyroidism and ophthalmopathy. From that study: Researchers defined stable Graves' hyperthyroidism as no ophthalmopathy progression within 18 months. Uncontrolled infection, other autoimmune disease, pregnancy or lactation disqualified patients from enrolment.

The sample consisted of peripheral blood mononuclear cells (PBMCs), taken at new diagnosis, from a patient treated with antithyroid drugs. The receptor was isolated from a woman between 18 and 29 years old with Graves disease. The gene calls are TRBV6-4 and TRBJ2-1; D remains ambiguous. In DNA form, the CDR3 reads TGTGCCAGCAGTGACGGTCTATCAGGCTCCTACAATGAGCAGTTCTTC. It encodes CASSDGLSGSYNEQFF.